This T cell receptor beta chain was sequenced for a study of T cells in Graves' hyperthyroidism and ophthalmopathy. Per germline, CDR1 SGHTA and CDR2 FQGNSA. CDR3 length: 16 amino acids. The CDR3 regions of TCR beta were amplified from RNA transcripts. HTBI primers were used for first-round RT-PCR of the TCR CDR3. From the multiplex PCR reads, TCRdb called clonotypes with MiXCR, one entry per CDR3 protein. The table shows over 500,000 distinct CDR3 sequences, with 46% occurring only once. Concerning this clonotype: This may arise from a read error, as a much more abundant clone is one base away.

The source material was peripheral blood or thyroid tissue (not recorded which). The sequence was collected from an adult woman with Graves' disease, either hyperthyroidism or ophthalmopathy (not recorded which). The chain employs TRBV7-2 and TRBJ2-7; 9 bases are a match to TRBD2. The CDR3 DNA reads TGTGCCGGCAGCTTAGGCGGGAGGGCCTGGCTGGCCGAGCAGTACTTC. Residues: CAGSLGGRAWLAEQYF.